This TCR beta chain was recovered during a study of regulatory T cells in long-lasting Graves disease. The time point was: newly diagnosed GD, antithyroid drugs for less than 3 months. The TCR library used RNA extracted from PBMCs. Building of the TCR beta libraries involved iRepertoire HTBI primers and Arm-PCR of CDR3 regions. MiXCR, run by TCRdb on the multiplex PCR reads, gives a single entry per CDR3 protein. The sample records some 330,000 distinct CDR3 sequences, approximately 10% being singletons. From germline, CDR1 is MDHEN and CDR2 SYDVKM. The CDR3 covers 16 residues. Trimming took off 8 bases at V and 5 bases at J, with 24 bases between the two ends. There are many counts of this clonotype. In addition, the sample was reused for a study of T cells in Graves' hyperthyroidism and ophthalmopathy. That work states: Using the HTBI primer set, a first-round RT-PCR was run on the TCR CDR3.

The material was peripheral blood mononuclear cells (PBMCs), obtained at new diagnosis, from a patient treated with antithyroid drugs. This rearrangement joins TRBV28 to TRBJ2-5; possible D gene TRBD1, 6 bases. This clonotype was sampled from a woman between 18 and 29 years old with Graves disease. CDR3 nucleotide sequence: TGTGCCAGCTCGGAAGGTAGCAGGGGATCCGGTGAGACCCAGTACTTC. It is translated as CASSEGSRGSGETQYF.